Following are 17 T cell receptor beta chains from one sample sequenced in a study of CD8 T cells in ankylosing spondylitis. Study-wide results and limits: What seemed typical of ankylosing spondylitis blood was a TCR beta motif built from about eight highly homologous variants.

Their target antigens are unknown. Via MiXCR, TCRdb re-called the 5' RACE reads, giving one row per CDR3 protein. The table includes 220,000 or so distinct CDR3 sequences, roughly 18% detected once. The source material was blood, either unsorted or a sorted T cell fraction (not recorded which). These receptor sequences come from a male donor with ankylosing spondylitis.

Only a few counts were recorded for this clonotype. The rearrangement links TRBV21-1 to TRBJ2-3; the DNA was not compared with TRBD1, the D call given in the table. TRBV21-1 is a known pseudogene. The CDR3 covers 14 residues. Here the CDR3 DNA reads TGTGCCAGCAGCCATCCCCCACGGGCAGATACGCAGTATTTT. It translates to CASSHPPRADTQYF.

This clonotype came up many times. The CDR3 sequence: CAISDRDSNQPQHF. As DNA, the CDR3 is TGTGCCATCAGTGACCGGGACAGCAATCAGCCCCAGCATTTT. The rearrangement links TRBV10-3 to TRBJ1-5; D is possibly TRBD1 (5 bases). Germline values: CDR1 ENHRY, CDR2 SYGVKD. Trimming shortened V by 3 bases and J by 1 base, and 7 bases separated the two germline ends. The CDR3 is made up of 14 amino acids.

This clonotype has at least ten counts. The rearrangement uses TRBV27 and TRBJ2-2; 9 bases fit TRBD1. V was clipped by 3 bases and J by 3 bases; unmatched bases: 5. The CDR3 consists of 16 residues. The germline gives CDR1 MNHEY, CDR2 SMNVEV (reference sequence). CDR3 nucleotides: TGTGCCAGCAGTTTCGCTGGACAGGGGTACACCGGGGAGCTGTTTTTT. As protein: CASSFAGQGYTGELFF.

The chain employs TRBV2 and TRBJ2-1; maybe TRBD2 (5 bases). CDR1 and CDR2 (germline): SNHLY, FYNNEI. V was shortened by 8 bases and J by 7 bases, with 15 bases between the two germline ends. This CDR3 spans 13 amino acids. The CDR3 sequence: CASFGIQGNEQFF. The CDR3 region has the DNA TGTGCCAGCTTCGGGATCCAAGGGAATGAGCAGTTCTTC.

This chain uses TRBV6-1 with TRBJ2-2; 7 bases match TRBD1. This CDR3 has 14 residues. CDR1 and CDR2 (germline): MNHNS, SASEGT. J lost 4 bases, V lost 7 bases, and 6 bases had no gene match. The CDR3 coding sequence is TGTGCCAGCATGTGGGACAGAGTCACCGGGGAGCTGTTTTTT. It translates to CASMWDRVTGELFF.

The genes are TRBV5-1 and TRBJ2-1; TRBD1 matches at 7 bases. CDR3 length: 16 residues. The V gene's germline CDR1 is SGHRS and CDR2 YFSETQ. Trimming took 4 bases from V and 3 from J; bases not matched to a gene: 10. For the CDR3, the DNA is TGCGCCAGCAGCCTCCCCGGGACAGCAATCTACAATGAGCAGTTCTTC. This translates into CASSLPGTAIYNEQFF.

This rearrangement joins TRBV4-1 to TRBJ2-1; possibly TRBD1 for D (5 bases). Germline-derived CDR1 and CDR2 are MGHRA and YSYEKL. The CDR3 runs to 12 residues. With 4 bases removed from V and 9 bases from J, the gap between germline ends came to 10 bases. This CDR3 reads CASSPRQPEQFF. The CDR3 bases are TGCGCCAGCAGCCCTCGACAGCCTGAGCAGTTCTTC.

Concerning this clonotype itself: A much larger clone differs from this one at a single base, so this may be a read error. The chain uses TRBV7-9 and TRBJ2-3; TRBD2 aligns across 12 bases. CDR1 SEHNR and CDR2 FQNEAQ come from the germline V gene (reference sequence). The V gene end was trimmed by 5 bases and the J gene end by 1 base; junction bases not matched to a gene: 4. The CDR3 consists of 16 residues. The CDR3 reads CASSTTSGGRTDTQYF. For the CDR3, the DNA is TGTGCCAGCAGCACGACTAGCGGGGGACGCACAGATACGCAGTATTTT.

This chain links TRBV27 with TRBJ2-3, with a possible D match to TRBD2 (5 bases). The V gene lost 6 bases and the J gene lost 1 base, with 14 bases spanning the gap. Germline values: CDR1 MNHEY, CDR2 SMNVEV (reference sequence). This CDR3 region has 15 residues. CDR3 DNA: TGTGCCAGCAGAGACCGGGATTGGGGCACAGATACGCAGTATTTT. Residues: CASRDRDWGTDTQYF.

This clonotype was seen a few times. This chain joins TRBV27 and TRBJ2-1; 16 nucleotides agree with TRBD2. This CDR3 contains 16 residues. Germline V lookup: CDR1 MNHEY, CDR2 SMNVEV (reference sequence). The junction had 5 bases not matched to a gene; V was cut back by 5 bases and J by 7 bases. In DNA form, the CDR3 reads TGTGCCAGCAGTCCAGGGACTAGCGGGGGGGCAAATGAGCAGTTCTTC. This sequence encodes CASSPGTSGGANEQFF.

This sequence joins TRBV4-1 and TRBJ2-3; D gene ambiguous. The V end was cut by 0 bases, the J end by 7 bases, with 5 bases between. CDR3 length: 12 amino acids. Germline V gives CDR1 MGHRA, CDR2 YSYEKL. This CDR3 reads CASSQDGYTQYF. The CDR3 nucleotides are TGCGCCAGCAGCCAAGATGGTTATACGCAGTATTTT.

The chain couples TRBV29-1 to TRBJ2-1; D uncertain. From germline, CDR1 is SQVTM and CDR2 ANQGSEA. This CDR3 contains 16 residues. Trimming removed 0 bases from V and 5 bases from J, with 17 bases in between. CDR3 coding DNA: TGCAGCGTTGAAGATCTCATCGACCTCCCTAACAATGAGCAGTTCTTC. It yields the protein CSVEDLIDLPNNEQFF.

This clonotype was detected a few times. The CDR3 DNA reads TGCGCCAGCAGCTTTCCTAGCGGGGGCTACAATGAGCAGTTCTTC. Translated, it gives CASSFPSGGYNEQFF. V usage is TRBV5-1 and J usage is TRBJ2-1, with 10 bases identical to TRBD2. The CDR3 sequence is 15 residues long. From germline, CDR1 is SGHRS and CDR2 YFSETQ. Unmatched junction bases numbered 2, after V lost 2 bases and J lost 3 bases.

This clonotype was seen only a few times. V and J are TRBV29-1 and TRBJ2-3; 9 nucleotides align to TRBD2. This CDR3 is built from 18 residues. Germline CDR1 is SQVTM and CDR2 is ANQGSEA. J gave up 0 bases and V 0 bases, and 10 bases lay outside the gene matches. CDR3 sequence (DNA): TGCAGCGTTGAAGATCTTGGGGCGGGGGGGTTGAGCACAGATACGCAGTATTTT. Its protein product is CSVEDLGAGGLSTDTQYF.

There are a few counts of this clonotype. The rearrangement links TRBV4-3 to TRBJ2-7; D is uncertain. CDR1 and CDR2 (germline): LGHNA, YSLEER. The V end was cut by 2 bases, the J end by 3 bases, with 8 bases between. This CDR3 is built from 13 residues. The CDR3 DNA reads TGCGCCAGCAGCCAAACGGTAAACTACGAGCAGTACTTC. As protein: CASSQTVNYEQYF.

The chain carries TRBV27 and TRBJ2-1; D gene unclear. Germline V gives CDR1 MNHEY, CDR2 SMNVEV (reference sequence). The length of the CDR3 is 14 residues. V was cut by 1 base and J by 9 bases, with 13 bases left in between. CDR3 residues: CASSLLPGSGEQFF. The CDR3 coding sequence is TGTGCCAGCAGTTTATTGCCGGGCTCTGGTGAGCAGTTCTTC.

The chain has TRBV11-1 and TRBJ2-1; D is tentatively TRBD1 or TRBD2 (6 bases each). Germline values: CDR1 SGHAT, CDR2 FQDESV (reference sequence). V lost 4 bases, J lost 0 bases, and 19 bases lay in between. The CDR3 runs to 18 residues. In DNA form, the CDR3 reads TGTGCCAGCAGCTCCAGACTAGGGGGGTCTAGCTCCTACAATGAGCAGTTCTTC. Its translation: CASSSRLGGSSSYNEQFF.